This entry features one T cell receptor beta chain sequence. The data were produced by immunoSEQ multiplex PCR, yet TCRdb's version contains in-frame clones alone and is incomplete. The sample holds roughly 100,000 clones, roughly 83% seen once. Germline-derived CDR1 and CDR2 are LNHDA and SQIVND (reference sequence). This CDR3 has 14 amino acids. V lost 7 bases and J 0 bases, leaving 10 bases between the germline ends. The data are from a study of T cell responses to AZD1222 COVID-19 vaccine. Study summary: Pooled samples include second doses given at about 4 or 12 weeks.

The source of this sequence is an adult in good health. The chain is built from TRBV19 and TRBJ2-1; a weak D match, TRBD1 (5 bases). This specimen was peripheral blood, taken on day 0 of AZD1222 vaccination. DNA of the CDR3: TGTGCCAGTAAGGGGTCGGGCTCCTACAATGAGCAGTTCTTC. It specifies CASKGSGSYNEQFF.